This TCR beta chain came from a study of cytomegalovirus exposure and HLA in healthy donors. The V end was cut by 0 bases, the J end by 3 bases, with 9 bases between. The V gene's germline CDR1 is SGHTA and CDR2 FQGNSA. The CDR3 extends over 15 amino acids. PCR was performed using 60 Vbeta and 13 Jbeta primers. The assay was immunoSEQ multiplex PCR, and TCRdb's table has in-frame clones only and misses some. Of under 200,000 clones listed, 82% are singletons. Source material: PBMCs. The TCR comes from a male donor in good health and CMV-seropositive. The chain couples TRBV7-2 to TRBJ2-1; D ambiguous. The CDR3 protein is CASSLAQSLYNEQFF. The CDR3 DNA sequence: TGTGCCAGCAGCTTAGCCCAGTCCCTCTACAATGAGCAGTTCTTC.